This T cell receptor (beta chain) comes out of a study of shared T cell receptors in the human thymus. The repertoire was sequenced with immunoSEQ multiplex PCR; TCRdb's copy has only in-frame clones and lacks some. The sample includes over 350,000 clones, roughly 94% seen only once; the top ten take about 0.02%. Sequencing was performed on thymocytes. This sequence originates from a human donor.

Here the CDR3 DNA reads TGTGCCACCAGCAGAGATGGGCTAGCGGGAGGGGCCGAGCAGTACTTC. It is translated as CATSRDGLAGGAEQYF. This chain connects TRBV15 to TRBJ2-7, with 12 bases matching TRBD2. In germline, CDR1 is LNHNV, CDR2 YYDKDF (reference sequence). V trimming: 0 bases; J trimming: 6 bases; junction bases outside the gene matches: 6. The CDR3 runs to 16 residues.